These 29 T cell receptor beta chains were all obtained from the same sample, sequenced in a study of T cells after yellow fever vaccination. MiXCR was run by TCRdb on the 5' RACE reads, yielding one entry per CDR3 protein. This table has 350,000 to 450,000 distinct CDR3 sequences, around 20% appearing once. The sequencing used PBMCs, collected before the yellow fever booster vaccination. The receptor set was obtained from a man in his late teens or twenties who received the YFV17D yellow fever vaccine.

This clonotype has only a few counts. The genes are TRBV15 and TRBJ2-5; no clear D. The CDR3 length is 13 residues. The V and J ends lost 8 bases and 0 bases respectively, with 10 bases between them. Germline lookup yields CDR1 LNHNV and CDR2 YYDKDF (reference sequence). The CDR3 sequence: CATGRTYQETQYF. The CDR3 DNA reads as TGTGCCACCGGACGGACGTACCAAGAGACCCAGTACTTC.

The chain carries TRBV12-3 or TRBV12-4 and TRBJ2-5; D may be TRBD1 or TRBD2 (5 bases each). This CDR3 is built from 14 residues. The V gene lost 2 bases and the J gene lost 5 bases, with 12 bases spanning the gap. This CDR3 reads CASSLSRGWETQYF. The CDR3 DNA follows: TGTGCCAGCAGTTTAAGCCGGGGCTGGGAGACCCAGTACTTC.

This chain links TRBV7-3 with TRBJ1-5; D might be TRBD1 (5 bases). The V end was cut by 5 bases, the J end by 3 bases, with 23 bases between. The CDR3 totals 18 residues. CDR1 and CDR2 (germline): SGHTA, FQGTGA. As DNA, the CDR3 is TGTGCCAGCAGCCCAACCAGAAGAGCGGGGGACCTCAATCAGCCCCAGCATTTT. Amino acid sequence: CASSPTRRAGDLNQPQHF.

The V gene is TRBV13, the J gene TRBJ1-6; 9 bases agree with TRBD1. This CDR3 spans 14 amino acids. Germline lookup yields CDR1 PRHDT and CDR2 FYEKMQ (reference sequence). V lost 3 bases, J lost 13 bases, and 7 bases stayed unmatched. This CDR3 reads CASSLGDRVVPLHF. The CDR3 DNA reads as TGTGCCAGCAGCTTGGGGGACAGGGTTGTGCCCCTCCACTTT.

This clonotype came up a few times. The V and J genes are TRBV2 and TRBJ2-1, with TRBD1 identical over 7 bases. V dropped 5 bases and J dropped 6; count of bases not matched to a gene: 4. The CDR3 length is 13 residues. CDR1 is SNHLY and CDR2 is FYNNEI in the germline V gene. CDR3 nucleotides: TGTGCCAGCAGTACGGACAGGCCCAATGAGCAGTTCTTC. Protein product: CASSTDRPNEQFF.

This chain joins TRBV7-8 and TRBJ2-3, with no clear D. Germline V gene data show CDR1 as SGHVS and CDR2 as FQNEAQ. V was pared by 1 base and J by 8 bases, with 16 bases between. The CDR3 is 15 amino acids. The DNA of the CDR3 is TGTGCCAGCAGCTTAGATTTTGAGGCGCCATCTACGCAGTATTTT. This codes for CASSLDFEAPSTQYF.

The chain recombines TRBV5-4 with TRBJ2-3; D not resolved. Germline values: CDR1 SGHNT, CDR2 YYREEE (reference sequence). V shed 0 bases and J shed 2 bases, with 10 bases lying between them. This CDR3 has 15 residues. The DNA for the CDR3 is TGTGCCAGCAGCTTGGCGGTCACAGCCACAGATACGCAGTATTTT. It specifies CASSLAVTATDTQYF.

The rearrangement uses TRBV15 and TRBJ2-3, with a possible D match to TRBD1 (6 bases). The CDR3 runs to 13 residues. V was clipped by 1 base and J by 8 bases, with 10 bases between them. The germline CDR1 and CDR2 sequences are LNHNV and YYDKDF (reference sequence). The CDR3 region is CATSRGGPGTQYF. As DNA, the CDR3 is TGTGCCACCAGCAGAGGGGGGCCAGGTACGCAGTATTTT.

This clonotype showed up just a few times. This rearrangement joins TRBV12-3 or TRBV12-4 to TRBJ1-5; D is undetermined. Trimming stripped 8 bases from V and 6 bases from J, with 14 bases between. This CDR3 is 13 amino acids long. CDR3 sequence: CASRGRPAQPQHF. The CDR3 DNA reads as TGTGCCAGCCGGGGTCGTCCGGCTCAGCCCCAGCATTTT.

This clonotype turned up a few times. The genes are TRBV29-1 and TRBJ1-2, with unresolved D. Per germline, CDR1 SQVTM and CDR2 ANQGSEA. This CDR3 spans 13 amino acids. V was cut by 4 bases and J by 4 bases, with 13 bases left in between. This CDR3 reads CSVVDKSFYGYTF. The CDR3, as DNA: TGCAGCGTTGTTGATAAATCATTCTATGGCTACACCTTC.

This clonotype was detected a few times. This chain links TRBV6-5 with TRBJ1-5; D remains unclear. This CDR3 has 14 amino acids. V was clipped by 5 bases and J by 4 bases, with 12 bases between them. Per the germline V gene, CDR1 is MNHEY and CDR2 is SVGAGI. Here the CDR3 reads CASSPWEVNQPQHF. CDR3 nucleotides: TGTGCCAGCAGTCCCTGGGAGGTGAATCAGCCCCAGCATTTT.

The rearrangement joins TRBV6-2 or TRBV6-3 to TRBJ2-3; tentatively, D is TRBD1 or TRBD2 (5 bases each). The CDR3 length is 15 residues. Germline lookup yields CDR1 MNHEY and CDR2 SVGEGT. V lost 8 bases to trimming and J lost 5 bases, with 20 bases between them. CDR3 DNA: TGTGCCAGCGGACCATTTTTGACGGGGCTAGATACGCAGTATTTT. As protein: CASGPFLTGLDTQYF.

The V call is TRBV20-1, the J call TRBJ1-1; D not certain. V lost 5 bases and J 5 bases, leaving 9 bases between the germline ends. Germline-derived CDR1 and CDR2 are DFQATT and SNEGSKA (reference sequence). The CDR3 contains 11 residues. Here the CDR3 reads CSAWGRTEAFF. CDR3 in DNA: TGCAGTGCTTGGGGTAGAACTGAAGCTTTCTTT.

This clonotype was seen just once. This sequence joins TRBV29-1 and TRBJ1-5; possibly TRBD1 for D (5 bases). V shed 3 bases and J shed 2 bases, with 11 bases lying between them. The CDR3 is 14 amino acids. Germline CDR1 and CDR2: SQVTM and ANQGSEA. This CDR3 reads CSVDGGEGNQPQHF. The CDR3 DNA is TGCAGCGTTGACGGGGGGGAGGGCAATCAGCCCCAGCATTTT.

CDR3 residues: CASSYWGANTGELFF. The CDR3 DNA sequence: TGTGCCAGCAGTTACTGGGGCGCGAACACCGGGGAGCTGTTTTTT. The chain employs TRBV6-2 or TRBV6-3 and TRBJ2-2, with D perhaps matching TRBD1 (5 bases). The length of the CDR3 is 15 residues. Germline CDR1 is MNHEY and CDR2 is SVGEGT. Trimming left V 1 base short and J 0 bases short, with 6 bases between.

This clonotype was picked up many times. The chain couples TRBV19 to TRBJ1-2; no firm D call. Germline V gene sequence: CDR1 LNHDA, CDR2 SQIVND (reference sequence). This CDR3 has 12 amino acids. V was trimmed by 3 bases and J by 7 bases, leaving 9 bases between them. The CDR3 here is CASSIERVGYTF. The CDR3 DNA sequence: TGTGCCAGTAGTATCGAAAGGGTTGGCTACACCTTC. Based on the CDR3 plus reference TRBV19 and TRBJ1-2, the full variable domain is DGGITQSPKYLFRKEGQNVTLSCEQNLNHDAMYWYRQDPGQGLRLIYYSQIVNDFQKGDIAEGYSVSREKKESFPLTVTSAQKNPTAFYLCASSIERVGYTFGSGTRLTVV.

This clonotype was found a few times. The chain couples TRBV2 to TRBJ1-2; TRBD1 matches at 8 bases. Per germline, CDR1 SNHLY and CDR2 FYNNEI. The CDR3 has 14 amino acids. V lost 4 bases, J lost 6 bases, and 7 bases stayed unmatched. The CDR3 spells CASSGQGAHNGYTF. Here the CDR3 DNA reads TGTGCCAGCAGTGGTCAGGGGGCGCATAATGGCTACACCTTC.

This chain links TRBV15 with TRBJ2-5, with D possibly being TRBD1 (6 bases). The CDR3 totals 12 residues. Germline lookup yields CDR1 LNHNV and CDR2 YYDKDF (reference sequence). V lost 8 bases to trimming and J lost 5 bases, with 12 bases between them. This chain's CDR3 is CATATGRETQYF. The CDR3 DNA is TGTGCCACCGCCACAGGGCGGGAGACCCAGTACTTC.

Many counts were recorded for this clonotype. The J gene is TRBJ1-1, the V gene TRBV20-1; TRBD1 matches 7 bases. The germline CDR1 and CDR2 sequences are DFQATT and SNEGSKA (reference sequence). The junction had 5 bases not matched to a gene; V was cut back by 6 bases and J by 1 base. This CDR3 spans 13 amino acids. The CDR3 DNA is TGCAGTGCACCCCAGGGGGGGAACACTGAAGCTTTCTTT. Protein product: CSAPQGGNTEAFF.

This clonotype appeared a few times. The rearrangement joins TRBV27 to TRBJ2-7; a weak D match, TRBD1 (6 bases). The germline CDR1 and CDR2 sequences are MNHEY and SMNVEV (reference sequence). This CDR3 region has 14 residues. Trimming shortened V by 6 bases and J by 1 base, and 13 bases separated the two germline ends. This chain's CDR3 is CASRRGWDSYEQYF. CDR3 DNA: TGTGCCAGCAGAAGGGGGTGGGATTCCTACGAGCAGTACTTC.

CDR3 DNA: TGTGCCAGCAGCGTAGCCGCGGGGAAAAGGGAAAAACTGTTTTTT. This translates into CASSVAAGKREKLFF. The chain carries TRBV9 and TRBJ1-4; D gene uncertain. Germline V lookup: CDR1 SGDLS, CDR2 YYNGEE. The CDR3 spans 15 residues. The V end was cut by 0 bases, the J end by 8 bases, with 14 bases between.

The chain couples TRBV25-1 to TRBJ1-4; 10 positions match TRBD1. Germline V gives CDR1 MGHDK, CDR2 SYGVNS. Germline trimming cut 3 bases from V and 8 bases from J; bases unmatched to any gene: 6. CDR3 length: 15 amino acids. The CDR3 region has the DNA TGTGCCAGCAGTGAGACAGGGGGCGGAACGGAAAAACTGTTTTTT. Protein product: CASSETGGGTEKLFF.

The CDR3 reads CASSGPSGGLSYNEQFF. For the CDR3, the DNA is TGTGCCAGCAGTGGACCTAGCGGGGGGCTATCCTACAATGAGCAGTTCTTC. This chain joins TRBV6-1 and TRBJ2-1, with 11 bases aligning to TRBD2. The CDR3 sequence is 17 residues long. V shed 4 bases, J shed 1 base, and the junction held 6 bases outside the gene matches. Germline-derived CDR1 and CDR2 are MNHNS and SASEGT.

The chain is built from TRBV7-9 and TRBJ2-4; TRBD2 matches at 8 bases. This CDR3 has 15 amino acids. The trim removed 5 bases at V and 6 bases at J, leaving 9 bases unmatched. Germline CDR1 reads SEHNR; CDR2 reads FQNEAQ (reference sequence). CDR3 DNA: TGTGCCAGCAGCCCAGACGGGGGGGCTATAAACATTCAGTACTTC. Translated, it gives CASSPDGGAINIQYF.

The chain recombines TRBV7-9 with TRBJ2-5, with 9 bases identical to TRBD1. J was trimmed by 4 bases and V by 4 bases; bases with no gene match: 4. The CDR3 is made up of 14 amino acids. The germline gives CDR1 SEHNR, CDR2 FQNEAQ (reference sequence). The CDR3 spells CASSSTGGSETQYF. The CDR3 nucleotides are TGTGCCAGCAGCTCCACAGGGGGCTCAGAGACCCAGTACTTC.

This chain links TRBV15 with TRBJ2-1, with 7 nucleotides matching TRBD2. Germline CDR1 LNHNV, CDR2 YYDKDF (reference sequence). This CDR3 is 15 amino acids long. V shed 3 bases and J 3 bases; nucleotides not matched to a gene: 5. The CDR3 is CATSRRGGNYNEQFF. CDR3 nucleotide sequence: TGTGCCACCAGCAGGAGGGGAGGGAACTACAATGAGCAGTTCTTC.

There are many counts of this clonotype. The genes are TRBV5-5 and TRBJ2-1; 8 bases line up with TRBD1. The V gene end was trimmed by 2 bases and the J gene end by 9 bases; junction bases not matched to a gene: 4. The CDR3 totals 13 residues. CDR1 and CDR2 from the germline V gene are SGHKS and YYEKEE (reference sequence). CDR3 DNA sequence: TGTGCCAGCAGCTTAACAGGGGGATCTGAGCAGTTCTTC. This codes for CASSLTGGSEQFF.

The chain has TRBV28 and TRBJ1-1, with D perhaps TRBD1 (6 bases). The CDR3 consists of 13 residues. The germline gives CDR1 MDHEN, CDR2 SYDVKM. V lost 10 bases and J 4 bases, leaving 16 bases between the germline ends. The CDR3 DNA reads TGTGCCACCCAAGGGGGTTTTATCACTGAAGCTTTCTTT. It specifies CATQGGFITEAFF.

The rearrangement joins TRBV5-1 to TRBJ2-3; D gene unclear. Germline CDR1 SGHRS, CDR2 YFSETQ. The CDR3 covers 17 residues. Trimming shortened V by 0 bases and J by 0 bases, and 14 bases separated the two germline ends. The CDR3 nucleotides read TGCGCCAGCAGCTTGGGCAGAAACTTCTTTAGCACAGATACGCAGTATTTT. Residues: CASSLGRNFFSTDTQYF.